The clone carrying this TCR beta chain was recorded many times. Its antigen is currently unknown. V lost 3 bases and J lost 4, with 12 bases in between. Per germline, CDR1 MNHNS and CDR2 SASEGT. CDR3 length: 14 residues. This sample stems from a study of T cells in Graves' hyperthyroidism and ophthalmopathy. Study results and caveats: Among clonotypes expanded in thyroid above 0.001, most were also found in blood.

Stable Graves' hyperthyroidism meant no ophthalmopathy progression within 18 months. RNA transcripts served as the template for amplifying TCR beta CDR3 regions. The HTBI set primed first-round TCR CDR3 RT-PCR. Each CDR3 protein is one row after TCRdb ran MiXCR on the multiplex PCR reads. The repertoire holds about 420,000 distinct CDR3 sequences, with approximately 15% as singletons. V and J are TRBV6-1 and TRBJ1-1; no clear D. Source material: blood. The sequence was obtained from a woman aged 18-29 years with Graves' hyperthyroidism. The CDR3 region is CASSDLRAPTEAFF. The CDR3, as DNA: TGTGCCAGCAGTGACCTAAGGGCACCCACTGAAGCTTTCTTT.